This TCR beta chain was recovered during a study of cytomegalovirus exposure and HLA in healthy donors. V dropped 3 bases and J dropped 5 bases, with 20 bases sitting between them. CDR3 length: 16 residues. Looked up from germline, CDR1 is SGDLS and CDR2 is YYNGEE. TCRdb's table, derived via immunoSEQ multiplex PCR, lists solely in-frame clones and lacks some. The sample carries tens of thousands of clones, just over 90% recorded once. Material: PBMCs. This chain connects TRBV9 to TRBJ1-1, with a tentative D call TRBD1 (6 bases). The sequence was collected from a man between 25 and 39 years old in good health and CMV-seronegative. CDR3 DNA: TGTGCCAGCAGCGATCTCTCGGGGGGCTGGGGTACTGAAGCTTTCTTT. This gives the protein CASSDLSGGWGTEAFF.